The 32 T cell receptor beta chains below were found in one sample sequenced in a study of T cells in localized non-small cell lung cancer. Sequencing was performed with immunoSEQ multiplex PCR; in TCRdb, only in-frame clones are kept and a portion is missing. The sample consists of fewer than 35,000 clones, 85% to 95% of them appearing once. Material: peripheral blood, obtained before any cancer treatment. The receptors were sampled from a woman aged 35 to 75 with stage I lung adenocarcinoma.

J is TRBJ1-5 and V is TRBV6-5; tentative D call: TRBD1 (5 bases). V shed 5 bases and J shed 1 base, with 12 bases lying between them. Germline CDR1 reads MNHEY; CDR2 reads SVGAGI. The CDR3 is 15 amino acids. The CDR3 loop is CASSPGVESNQPQHF. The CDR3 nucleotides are TGTGCCAGCAGTCCGGGGGTAGAGAGCAATCAGCCCCAGCATTTT.

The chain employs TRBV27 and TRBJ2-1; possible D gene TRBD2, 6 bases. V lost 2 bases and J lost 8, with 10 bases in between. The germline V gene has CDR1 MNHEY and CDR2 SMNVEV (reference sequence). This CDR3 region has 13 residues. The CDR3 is CASSLRTNYEQFF. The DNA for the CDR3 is TGTGCCAGCAGTTTAAGGACTAATTATGAGCAGTTCTTC.

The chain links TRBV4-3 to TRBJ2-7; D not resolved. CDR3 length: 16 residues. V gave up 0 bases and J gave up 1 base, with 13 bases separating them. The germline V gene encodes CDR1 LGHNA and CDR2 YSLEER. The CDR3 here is CASSQDLFLASYEQYF. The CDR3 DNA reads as TGCGCCAGCAGCCAAGATTTATTCCTCGCATCCTACGAGCAGTACTTC.

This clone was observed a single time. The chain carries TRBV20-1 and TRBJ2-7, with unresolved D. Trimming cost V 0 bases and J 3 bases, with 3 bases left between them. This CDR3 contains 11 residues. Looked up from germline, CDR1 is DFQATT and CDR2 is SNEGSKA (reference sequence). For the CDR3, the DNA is TGCAGTGCTAGAGATAACTACGAGCAGTACTTC. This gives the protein CSARDNYEQYF.

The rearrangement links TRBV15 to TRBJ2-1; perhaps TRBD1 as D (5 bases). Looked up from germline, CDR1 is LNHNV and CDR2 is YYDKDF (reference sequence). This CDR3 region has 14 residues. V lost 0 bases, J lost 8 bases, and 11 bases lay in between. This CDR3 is CATSRDRTNYEQFF. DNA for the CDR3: TGTGCCACCAGCAGAGATAGGACAAACTATGAGCAGTTCTTC.

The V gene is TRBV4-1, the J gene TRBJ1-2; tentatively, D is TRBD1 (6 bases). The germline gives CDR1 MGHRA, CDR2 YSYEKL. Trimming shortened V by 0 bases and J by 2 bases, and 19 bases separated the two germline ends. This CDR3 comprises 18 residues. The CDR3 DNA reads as TGCGCCAGCAGCCAAGATGATAGGACAGACTCTTGGAACTATGGCTACACCTTC. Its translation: CASSQDDRTDSWNYGYTF.

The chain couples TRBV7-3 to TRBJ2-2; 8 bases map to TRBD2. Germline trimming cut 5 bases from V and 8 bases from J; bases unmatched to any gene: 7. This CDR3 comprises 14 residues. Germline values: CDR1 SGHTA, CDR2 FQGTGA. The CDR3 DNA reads TGTGCCAGCAGCCCCAGCGGGAGTATAGGGGAGCTGTTTTTT. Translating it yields CASSPSGSIGELFF.

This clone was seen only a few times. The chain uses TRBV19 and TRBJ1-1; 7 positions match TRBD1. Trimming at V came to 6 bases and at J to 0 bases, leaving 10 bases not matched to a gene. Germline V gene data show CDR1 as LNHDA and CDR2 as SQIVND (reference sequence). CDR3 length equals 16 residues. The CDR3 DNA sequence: TGTGCCAGTAGCTCCAGACAGGGACGTATGAACACTGAAGCTTTCTTT. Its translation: CASSSRQGRMNTEAFF. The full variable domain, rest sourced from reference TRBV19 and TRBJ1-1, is DGGITQSPKYLFRKEGQNVTLSCEQNLNHDAMYWYRQDPGQGLRLIYYSQIVNDFQKGDIAEGYSVSREKKESFPLTVTSAQKNPTAFYLCASSSRQGRMNTEAFFGQGTRLTVV.

Written as DNA, the CDR3 is TGTGCCAGCTCACCAAATGCTGGGCAGCCCCAGCATTTT. Encoded protein: CASSPNAGQPQHF. The chain joins TRBV18 to TRBJ1-5; no clear D. With 2 bases removed from V and 7 bases from J, the gap between germline ends came to 9 bases. The CDR3 runs to 13 residues. The germline V gene has CDR1 KGHSH and CDR2 LQKENI.

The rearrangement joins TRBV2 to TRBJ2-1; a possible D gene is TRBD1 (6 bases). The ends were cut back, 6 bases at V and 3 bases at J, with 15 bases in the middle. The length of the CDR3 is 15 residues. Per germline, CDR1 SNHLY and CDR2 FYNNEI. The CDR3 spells CASSEQGIHYNEQFF. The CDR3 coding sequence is TGTGCCAGCAGCGAACAGGGTATCCACTACAATGAGCAGTTCTTC. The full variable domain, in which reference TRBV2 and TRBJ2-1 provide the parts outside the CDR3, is EPEVTQTPSHQVTQMGQEVILRCVPISNHLYFYWYRQILGQKVEFLVSFYNNEISEKSEIFDDQFSVERPDGSNFTLKIRSTKLEDSAMYFCASSEQGIHYNEQFFGPGTRLTVL.

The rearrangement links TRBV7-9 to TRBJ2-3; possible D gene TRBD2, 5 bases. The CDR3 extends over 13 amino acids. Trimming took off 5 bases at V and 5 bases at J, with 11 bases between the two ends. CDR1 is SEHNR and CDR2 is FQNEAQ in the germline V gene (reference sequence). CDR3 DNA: TGTGCCAGCAGCCCGCCGGCGGGAGATACGCAGTATTTT. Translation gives CASSPPAGDTQYF.

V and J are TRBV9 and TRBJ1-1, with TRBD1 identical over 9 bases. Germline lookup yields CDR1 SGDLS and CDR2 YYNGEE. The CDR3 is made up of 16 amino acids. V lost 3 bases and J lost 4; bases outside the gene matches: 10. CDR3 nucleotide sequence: TGTGCCAGCAGCGCTGGACAGGGGAGTTTAGGCACTGAAGCTTTCTTT. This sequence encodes CASSAGQGSLGTEAFF.

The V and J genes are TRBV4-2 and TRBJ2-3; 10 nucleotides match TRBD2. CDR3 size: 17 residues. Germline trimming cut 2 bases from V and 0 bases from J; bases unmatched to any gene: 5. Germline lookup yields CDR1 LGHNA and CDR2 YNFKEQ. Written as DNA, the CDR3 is TGTGCCAGCAGCCAAAGGTTACTAGCGGGAAGCACAGATACGCAGTATTTT. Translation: CASSQRLLAGSTDTQYF.

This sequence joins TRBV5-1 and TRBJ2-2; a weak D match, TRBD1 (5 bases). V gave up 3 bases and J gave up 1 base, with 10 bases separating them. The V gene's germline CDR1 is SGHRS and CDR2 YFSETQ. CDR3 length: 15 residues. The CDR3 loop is CASSSGPLNTGELFF. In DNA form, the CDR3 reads TGCGCCAGCAGCTCAGGGCCGTTGAACACCGGGGAGCTGTTTTTT.

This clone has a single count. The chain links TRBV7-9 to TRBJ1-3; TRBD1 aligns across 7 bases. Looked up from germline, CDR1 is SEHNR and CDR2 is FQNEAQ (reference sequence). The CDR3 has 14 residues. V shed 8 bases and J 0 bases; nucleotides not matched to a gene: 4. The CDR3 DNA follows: TGTGCCAGCCGCCGGGACAGCTCTGGAAACACCATATATTTT. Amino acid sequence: CASRRDSSGNTIYF.

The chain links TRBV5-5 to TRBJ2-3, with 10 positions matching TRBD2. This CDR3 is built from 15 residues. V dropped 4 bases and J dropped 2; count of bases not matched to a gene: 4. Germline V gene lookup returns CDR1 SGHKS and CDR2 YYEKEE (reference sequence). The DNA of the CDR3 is TGTGCCAGCAGCCGACTAGCGGGTTTCACAGATACGCAGTATTTT. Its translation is CASSRLAGFTDTQYF.

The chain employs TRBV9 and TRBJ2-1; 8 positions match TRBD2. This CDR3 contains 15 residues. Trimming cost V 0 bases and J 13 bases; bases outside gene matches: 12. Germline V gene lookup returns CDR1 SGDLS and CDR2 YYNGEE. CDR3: CASSVDFRERGHQFF. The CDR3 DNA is TGTGCCAGCAGCGTAGACTTTCGGGAGCGGGGGCATCAGTTCTTC.

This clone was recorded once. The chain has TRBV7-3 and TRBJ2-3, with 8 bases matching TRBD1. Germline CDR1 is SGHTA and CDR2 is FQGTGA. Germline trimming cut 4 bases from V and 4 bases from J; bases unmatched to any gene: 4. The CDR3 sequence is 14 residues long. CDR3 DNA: TGTGCCAGCAGCTCGGGGACAGGCGCAGATACGCAGTATTTT. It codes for CASSSGTGADTQYF.

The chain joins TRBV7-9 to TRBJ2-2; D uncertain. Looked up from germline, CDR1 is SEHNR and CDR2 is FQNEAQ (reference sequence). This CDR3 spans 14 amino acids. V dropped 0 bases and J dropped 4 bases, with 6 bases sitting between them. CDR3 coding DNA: TGTGCCAGCAGCTTAGCCCCCTTCACCGGGGAGCTGTTTTTT. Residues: CASSLAPFTGELFF.

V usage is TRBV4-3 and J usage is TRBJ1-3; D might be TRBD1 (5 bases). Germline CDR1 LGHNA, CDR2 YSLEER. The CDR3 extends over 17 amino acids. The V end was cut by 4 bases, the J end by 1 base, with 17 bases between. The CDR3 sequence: CASSPRPGAQSGNTIYF. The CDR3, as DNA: TGCGCCAGCAGCCCCCGCCCCGGGGCCCAATCTGGAAACACCATATATTTT.

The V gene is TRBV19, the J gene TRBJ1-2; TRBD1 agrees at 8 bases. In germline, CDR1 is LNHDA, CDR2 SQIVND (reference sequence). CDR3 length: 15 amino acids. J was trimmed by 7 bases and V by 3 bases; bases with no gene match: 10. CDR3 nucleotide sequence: TGTGCCAGTAGTATTCAGGCAGGGGGCGCCGGTGGCTACACCTTC. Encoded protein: CASSIQAGGAGGYTF.

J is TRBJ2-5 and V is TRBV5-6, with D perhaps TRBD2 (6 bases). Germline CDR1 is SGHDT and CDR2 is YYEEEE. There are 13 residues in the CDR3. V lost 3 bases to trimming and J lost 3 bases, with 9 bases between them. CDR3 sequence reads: CASSWRGEETQYF. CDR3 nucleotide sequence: TGTGCCAGCAGCTGGAGGGGAGAAGAGACCCAGTACTTC. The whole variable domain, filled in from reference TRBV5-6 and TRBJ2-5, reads DAGVTQSPTHLIKTRGQQVTLRCSPKSGHDTVSWYQQALGQGPQFIFQYYEEEERQRGNFPDRFSGHQFPNYSSELNVNALLLGDSALYLCASSWRGEETQYFGPGTRLLVL.

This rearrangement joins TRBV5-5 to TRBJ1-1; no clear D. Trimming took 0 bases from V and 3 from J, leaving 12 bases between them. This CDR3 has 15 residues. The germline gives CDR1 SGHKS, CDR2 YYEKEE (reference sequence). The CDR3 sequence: CASSLGPGSDTEAFF. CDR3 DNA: TGTGCCAGCAGCTTGGGACCGGGTAGCGACACTGAAGCTTTCTTT.

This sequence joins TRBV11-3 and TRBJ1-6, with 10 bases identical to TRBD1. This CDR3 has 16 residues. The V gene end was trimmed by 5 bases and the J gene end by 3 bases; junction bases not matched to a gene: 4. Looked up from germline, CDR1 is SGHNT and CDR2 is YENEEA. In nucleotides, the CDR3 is TGTGCCAGCAGCGGGGGGACAGGGGTCTATAATTCACCCCTCCACTTT. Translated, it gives CASSGGTGVYNSPLHF. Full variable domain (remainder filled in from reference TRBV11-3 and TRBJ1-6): EAGVVQSPRYKIIEKKQPVAFWCNPISGHNTLYWYLQNLGQGPELLIRYENEEAVDDSQLPKDRFSAERLKGVDSTLKIQPAELGDSAVYLCASSGGTGVYNSPLHFGNGTRLTVT.

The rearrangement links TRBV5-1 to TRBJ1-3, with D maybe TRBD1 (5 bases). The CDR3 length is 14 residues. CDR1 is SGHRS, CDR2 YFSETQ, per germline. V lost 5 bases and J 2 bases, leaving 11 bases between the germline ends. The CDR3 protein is CASRLETAGNTIYF. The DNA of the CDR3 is TGCGCCAGCAGGCTAGAGACAGCTGGAAACACCATATATTTT.

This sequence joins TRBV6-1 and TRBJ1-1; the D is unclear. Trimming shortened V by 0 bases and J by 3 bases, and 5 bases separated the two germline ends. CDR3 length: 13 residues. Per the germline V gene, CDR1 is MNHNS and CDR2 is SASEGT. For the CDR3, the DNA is TGTGCCAGCAGTGAAGCAGTGGACACTGAAGCTTTCTTT. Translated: CASSEAVDTEAFF.

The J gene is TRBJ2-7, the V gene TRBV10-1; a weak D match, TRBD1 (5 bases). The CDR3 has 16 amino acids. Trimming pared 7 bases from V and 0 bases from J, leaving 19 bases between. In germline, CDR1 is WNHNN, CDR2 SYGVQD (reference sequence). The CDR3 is CASIPRQLTTSYEQYF. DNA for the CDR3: TGCGCCAGCATCCCCCGACAGTTGACGACCTCCTACGAGCAGTACTTC.

Here the CDR3 reads CASSGQRASGVLETQYF. In DNA, the CDR3 is TGTGCCAGCAGTGGACAGCGGGCTAGTGGGGTATTAGAGACCCAGTACTTC. The chain joins TRBV6-1 to TRBJ2-5; possibly TRBD2 for D (6 bases). The V gene lost 4 bases and the J gene lost 4 bases, with 22 bases spanning the gap. The CDR3 contains 17 residues. CDR1 and CDR2 (germline): MNHNS, SASEGT.

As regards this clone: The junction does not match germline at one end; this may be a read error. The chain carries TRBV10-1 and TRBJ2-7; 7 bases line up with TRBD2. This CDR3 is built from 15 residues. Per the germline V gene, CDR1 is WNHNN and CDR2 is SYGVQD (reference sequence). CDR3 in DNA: TGCGTCAGCAGTGACCTTGGGAGGGTCCCTCCCGAGCAGTACTTC. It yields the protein CVSSDLGRVPPEQYF.

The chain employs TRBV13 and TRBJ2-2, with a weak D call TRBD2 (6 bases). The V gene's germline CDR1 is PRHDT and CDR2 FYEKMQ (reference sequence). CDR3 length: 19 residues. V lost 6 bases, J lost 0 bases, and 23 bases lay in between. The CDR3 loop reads CASSRGGRRAYANTGELFF. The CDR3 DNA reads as TGTGCCAGCAGTCGAGGCGGCAGGAGGGCCTACGCGAACACCGGGGAGCTGTTTTTT.

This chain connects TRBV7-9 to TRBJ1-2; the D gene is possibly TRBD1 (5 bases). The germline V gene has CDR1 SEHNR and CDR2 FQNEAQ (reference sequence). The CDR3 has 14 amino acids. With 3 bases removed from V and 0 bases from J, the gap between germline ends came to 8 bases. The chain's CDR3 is CASSFTGANYGYTF. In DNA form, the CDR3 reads TGTGCCAGCAGCTTTACAGGAGCTAACTATGGCTACACCTTC.

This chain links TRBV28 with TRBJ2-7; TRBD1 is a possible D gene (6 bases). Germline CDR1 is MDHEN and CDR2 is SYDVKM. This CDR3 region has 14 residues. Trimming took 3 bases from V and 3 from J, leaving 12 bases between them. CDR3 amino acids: CASSLQGQSYEQYF. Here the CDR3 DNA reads TGTGCCAGCAGTTTGCAGGGGCAAAGCTACGAGCAGTACTTC.